The rows below give T cell receptor beta chains drawn from one sample of a study of blood T cell repertoires in COVID-19. The table came from immunoSEQ multiplex PCR; TCRdb's copy has only in-frame clones and leaves some out. The sample lists 250,000 to 350,000 clones; roughly four fifths were seen once. What was sequenced was peripheral blood. Receptors were obtained from a person aged 65 to 85 with COVID-19, enrolled during active disease. Both conserved end residues are part of each CDR3. Fields, in order: D gene, clone size, V gene, J gene, CDR3 length, CDR3 DNA, CDR3 protein. A D gene is named only where the DNA matches it firmly. Clone sizes are given selectively: once, few, many, or a class where the clone is expanded.

>NA|NA|TRBV6-2/TRBV6-3|TRBJ2-1|15
TGTGCCAGCAGCCAGCTAGCGCCCTCCTACAATGAGCAGTTCTTC
CASSQLAPSYNEQFF
>NA|NA|TRBV6-4|TRBJ2-2|15
TGTGCCAGCAGTGACCCAGGGAGGGGGACCGGGGAGCTGTTTTTT
CASSDPGRGTGELFF
>NA|NA|TRBV27|TRBJ1-5|14
TGTGCCAGCAGTTTCAGGAAGGATGATCAGCCCCAGCATTTT
CASSFRKDDQPQHF
>NA|NA|TRBV11-3|TRBJ2-2|13
TGTGCCAGCAGCTCAACGAACACCGGGGAGCTGTTTTTT
CASSSTNTGELFF
>NA|NA|TRBV5-1|TRBJ1-2|15
TGCGCCAGCAGCTTGGGGCAGTCCTCGGGGGGTGGCTACACCTTC
CASSLGQSSGGGYTF
>NA|NA|TRBV9|TRBJ1-2|10
TGTGCCAGCAGCGCCCGACAGGCCCTCTTC
CASSARQALF
>NA|NA|TRBV28|TRBJ1-2|13
TGTGCCAGCAGTTTCGGCAGGGTCTATGGCTACACCTTC
CASSFGRVYGYTF
>TRBD1|NA|TRBV28|TRBJ1-3|17
TGTGCCAGCAGTCTCCCCGGGACAGGGGACTCTGGAAACACCATATATTTT
CASSLPGTGDSGNTIYF
>TRBD2|NA|TRBV7-2|TRBJ2-1|15
TGTGCCAGCAGCTTTGGCGGGGGGGCCTACAATGAGCAGTTCTTC
CASSFGGGAYNEQFF
>NA|NA|TRBV10-3|TRBJ1-4|12
TGTGCCATCAGTGAGGCGGGTGAAAAACTGTTTTTT
CAISEAGEKLFF
>TRBD1|NA|TRBV4-3|TRBJ1-2|16
TGCGCCAGCAGCCGAGGACAGGGAGTATCTAACTATGGCTACACCTTC
CASSRGQGVSNYGYTF
>TRBD1|NA|TRBV5-1|TRBJ1-1|15
TGCGCCAGCAGCCCAGACGGAGGGGGCAACACTGAAGCTTTCTTT
CASSPDGGGNTEAFF
>NA|once|TRBV14|TRBJ1-6|13
TGTGCCAGCAGACTAAATTGGAATTCACCCCTCCACTTT
CASRLNWNSPLHF
>NA|NA|TRBV5-5|TRBJ1-4|14
TGTGCCAGCAGCTTGGGGATGGACGGAGGAAAACTGTTTTTT
CASSLGMDGGKLFF
>NA|NA|TRBV5-1|TRBJ2-6|16
TGCGCCAGCAGCTCCCGGCGGTCCTCTGGGGCCAACGTCCTGACTTTC
CASSSRRSSGANVLTF
>NA|NA|TRBV19|TRBJ2-7|15
TGTGCCAGTAGTAGCGCCCGACAGGCCCCCTACGAGCAGTACTTC
CASSSARQAPYEQYF
>NA|NA|TRBV7-8|TRBJ2-7|13
TGTGCCAGCAGCTTAGAGCGAAGCTACGAGCAGTACTTC
CASSLERSYEQYF
>TRBD2|NA|TRBV5-1|TRBJ2-1|15
TGCGCCAGCAGCTCGGGACTAGCGGCCTACAATGAGCAGTTCTTC
CASSSGLAAYNEQFF
>TRBD2|NA|TRBV5-1|TRBJ2-7|14
TGCGCCAGCAGCTTTGGACTAGCGGGAGACGAGCAGTACTTC
CASSFGLAGDEQYF
>NA|NA|TRBV5-1|TRBJ1-5|15
TGCGCCAGCAGCTTGGCGGGGAATAGCAATCAGCCCCAGCATTTT
CASSLAGNSNQPQHF
>NA|NA|TRBV11-2|TRBJ2-5|13
TGTGCCAGCAGCTTAGAGCAGAAAGAGACCCAGTACTTC
CASSLEQKETQYF
>TRBD1|NA|TRBV20-1|TRBJ2-5|10
TGCAGCATCAGGGGGCAGACCCAGTACTTC
CSIRGQTQYF
>NA|NA|TRBV12-3/TRBV12-4|TRBJ1-1|13
TGTGCCAGCAGTCCAGGGCCCCGGATTCGGGCTTTCTTT
CASSPGPRIRAFF
>NA|NA|TRBV21-1|TRBJ2-7|10
TGTGCCAGCGCGATAGCGGGCGCGATTTTC
CASAIAGAIF
>TRBD1|NA|TRBV10-3|TRBJ1-6|14
TGTGCCATCAGCCTAGGACAGGGTTATTCACCCCTCCACTTT
CAISLGQGYSPLHF
>NA|NA|TRBV6-6|TRBJ1-5|14
TGTGCCAGCAGTTATACAGAAGGCAATCAGCCCCAGCATTTT
CASSYTEGNQPQHF